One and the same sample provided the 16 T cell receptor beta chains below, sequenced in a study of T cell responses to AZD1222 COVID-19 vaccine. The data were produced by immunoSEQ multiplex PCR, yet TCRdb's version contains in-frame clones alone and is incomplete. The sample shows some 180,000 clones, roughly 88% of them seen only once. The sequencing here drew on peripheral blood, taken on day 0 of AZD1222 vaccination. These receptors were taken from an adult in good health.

CDR3 amino acids: CATTAYRVGGGANVLTF. The CDR3 DNA sequence: TGTGCCACCACAGCGTACAGGGTGGGAGGTGGGGCCAACGTCCTGACTTTC. The rearrangement links TRBV7-8 to TRBJ2-6, with D tentatively TRBD1 or TRBD2 (6 bases each). Per germline, CDR1 SGHVS and CDR2 FQNEAQ. Trimming shortened V by 10 bases and J by 3 bases, and 22 bases separated the two germline ends. CDR3 length: 17 amino acids.

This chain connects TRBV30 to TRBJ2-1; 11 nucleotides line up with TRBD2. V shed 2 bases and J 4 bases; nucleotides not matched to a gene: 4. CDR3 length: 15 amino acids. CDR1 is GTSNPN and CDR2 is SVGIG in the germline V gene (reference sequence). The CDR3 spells CAWSSLAGEYNEQFF. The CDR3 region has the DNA TGTGCCTGGAGTTCACTAGCGGGAGAGTACAATGAGCAGTTCTTC.

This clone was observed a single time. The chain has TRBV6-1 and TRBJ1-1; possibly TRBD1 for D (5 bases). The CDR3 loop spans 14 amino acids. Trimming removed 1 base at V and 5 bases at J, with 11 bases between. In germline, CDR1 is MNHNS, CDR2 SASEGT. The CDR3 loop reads CASSEVAGSTEAFF. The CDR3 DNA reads TGTGCCAGCAGTGAAGTCGCAGGGTCGACTGAAGCTTTCTTT.

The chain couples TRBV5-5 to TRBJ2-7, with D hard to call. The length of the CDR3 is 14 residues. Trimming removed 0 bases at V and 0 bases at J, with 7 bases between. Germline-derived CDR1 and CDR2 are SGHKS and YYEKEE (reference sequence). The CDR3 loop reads CASSLGQNSYEQYF. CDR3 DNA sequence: TGTGCCAGCAGCTTGGGCCAGAACTCCTACGAGCAGTACTTC.

CDR3 residues: CALLGEGQPQHF. The CDR3 region has the DNA TGTGCCCTGCTGGGGGAAGGTCAGCCCCAGCATTTT. The chain uses TRBV7-3 and TRBJ1-5, with D perhaps matching TRBD1 (5 bases). The CDR3 totals 12 residues. Germline values: CDR1 SGHTA, CDR2 FQGTGA. V lost 11 bases to trimming and J lost 6 bases, with 14 bases between them. The whole variable domain, filled in from reference TRBV7-3 and TRBJ1-5, reads GAGVSQTPSNKVTEKGKYVELRCDPISGHTALYWYRQSLGQGPEFLIYFQGTGAADDSGLPNDRFFAVRPEGSVSTLKIQRTERGDSAVYLCALLGEGQPQHFGDGTRLSIL.

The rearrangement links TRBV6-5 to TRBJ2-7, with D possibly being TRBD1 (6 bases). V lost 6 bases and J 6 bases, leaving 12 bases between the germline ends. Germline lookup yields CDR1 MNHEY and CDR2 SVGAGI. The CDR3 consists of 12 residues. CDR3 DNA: TGTGCCAGCAGATCACAGGGTCGCGAGCAGTACTTC. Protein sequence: CASRSQGREQYF.

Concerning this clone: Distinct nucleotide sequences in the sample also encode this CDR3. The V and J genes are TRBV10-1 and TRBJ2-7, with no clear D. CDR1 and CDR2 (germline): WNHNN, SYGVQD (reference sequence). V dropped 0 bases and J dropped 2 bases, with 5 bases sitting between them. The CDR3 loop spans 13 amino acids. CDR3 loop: CASSESGTYEQYF. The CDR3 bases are TGCGCCAGCAGTGAGTCTGGTACCTACGAGCAGTACTTC.

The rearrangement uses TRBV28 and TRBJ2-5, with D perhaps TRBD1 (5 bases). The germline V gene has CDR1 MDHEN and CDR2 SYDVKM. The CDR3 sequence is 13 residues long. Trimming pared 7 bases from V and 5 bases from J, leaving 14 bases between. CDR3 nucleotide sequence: TGTGCCAGCACTGGACAACTTCGGGAGACCCAGTACTTC. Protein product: CASTGQLRETQYF.

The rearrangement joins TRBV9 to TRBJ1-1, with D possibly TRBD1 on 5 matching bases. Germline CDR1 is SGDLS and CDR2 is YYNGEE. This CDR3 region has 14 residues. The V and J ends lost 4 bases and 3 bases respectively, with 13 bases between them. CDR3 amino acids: CASSSGTRDTEAFF. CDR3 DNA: TGTGCCAGCAGCTCAGGGACGAGGGACACTGAAGCTTTCTTT.

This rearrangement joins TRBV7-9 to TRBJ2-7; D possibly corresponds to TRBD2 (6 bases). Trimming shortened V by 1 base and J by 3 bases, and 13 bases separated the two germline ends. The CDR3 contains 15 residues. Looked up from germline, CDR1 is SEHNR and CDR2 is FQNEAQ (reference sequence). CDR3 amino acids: CASSLDGEALYEQYF. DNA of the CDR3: TGTGCCAGCAGCTTAGACGGGGAGGCCCTCTACGAGCAGTACTTC. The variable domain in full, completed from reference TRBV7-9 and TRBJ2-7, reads DTGVSQNPRHKITKRGQNVTFRCDPISEHNRLYWYRQTLGQGPEFLTYFQNEAQLEKSRLLSDRFSAERPKGSFSTLEIQRTEQGDSAMYLCASSLDGEALYEQYFGPGTRLTVT.

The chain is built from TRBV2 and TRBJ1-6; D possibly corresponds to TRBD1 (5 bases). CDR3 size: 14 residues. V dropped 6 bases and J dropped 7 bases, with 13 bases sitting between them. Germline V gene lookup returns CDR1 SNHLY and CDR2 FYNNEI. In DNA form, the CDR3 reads TGTGCCAGCAGGATCGACAGTGTGAATTCACCCCTCCACTTT. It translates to CASRIDSVNSPLHF.

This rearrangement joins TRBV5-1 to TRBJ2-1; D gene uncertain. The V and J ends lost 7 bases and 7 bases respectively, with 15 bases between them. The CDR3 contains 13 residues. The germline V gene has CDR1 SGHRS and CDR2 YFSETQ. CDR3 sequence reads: CASGDLMGNEQFF. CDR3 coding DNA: TGCGCCAGCGGGGATCTGATGGGGAATGAGCAGTTCTTC.

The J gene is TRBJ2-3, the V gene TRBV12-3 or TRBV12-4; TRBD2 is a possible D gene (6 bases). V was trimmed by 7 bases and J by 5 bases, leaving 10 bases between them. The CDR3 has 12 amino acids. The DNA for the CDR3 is TGTGCCAGCAACCGAGCGGGAGATACGCAGTATTTT. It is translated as CASNRAGDTQYF.

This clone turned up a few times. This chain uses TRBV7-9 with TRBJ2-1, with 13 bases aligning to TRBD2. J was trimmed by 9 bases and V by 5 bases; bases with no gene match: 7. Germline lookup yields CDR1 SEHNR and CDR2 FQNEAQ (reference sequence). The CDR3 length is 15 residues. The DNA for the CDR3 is TGTGCCAGCAGCCCCGGGACTAGCGGGACTGGTGAGCAGTTCTTC. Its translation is CASSPGTSGTGEQFF.

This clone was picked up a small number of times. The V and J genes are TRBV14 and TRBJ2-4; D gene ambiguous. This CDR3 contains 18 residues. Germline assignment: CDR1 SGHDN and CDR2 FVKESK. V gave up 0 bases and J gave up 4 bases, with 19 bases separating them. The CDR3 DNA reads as TGTGCCAGCAGCCAAGATCGGTATGCAGACACTCCTAAAAACATTCAGTACTTC. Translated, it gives CASSQDRYADTPKNIQYF. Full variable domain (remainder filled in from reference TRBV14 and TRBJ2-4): EAGVTQFPSHSVIEKGQTVTLRCDPISGHDNLYWYRRVMGKEIKFLLHFVKESKQDESGMPNNRFLAERTGGTYSTLKVQPAELEDSGVYFCASSQDRYADTPKNIQYFGAGTRLSVL.

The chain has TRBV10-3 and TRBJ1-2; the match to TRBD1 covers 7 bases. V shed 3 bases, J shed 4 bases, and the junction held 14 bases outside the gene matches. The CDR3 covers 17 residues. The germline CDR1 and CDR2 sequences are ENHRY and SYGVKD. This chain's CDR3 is CAISDPRGPGGIYGYTF. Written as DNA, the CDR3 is TGTGCCATCAGTGACCCGCGGGGGCCAGGGGGAATCTATGGCTACACCTTC.